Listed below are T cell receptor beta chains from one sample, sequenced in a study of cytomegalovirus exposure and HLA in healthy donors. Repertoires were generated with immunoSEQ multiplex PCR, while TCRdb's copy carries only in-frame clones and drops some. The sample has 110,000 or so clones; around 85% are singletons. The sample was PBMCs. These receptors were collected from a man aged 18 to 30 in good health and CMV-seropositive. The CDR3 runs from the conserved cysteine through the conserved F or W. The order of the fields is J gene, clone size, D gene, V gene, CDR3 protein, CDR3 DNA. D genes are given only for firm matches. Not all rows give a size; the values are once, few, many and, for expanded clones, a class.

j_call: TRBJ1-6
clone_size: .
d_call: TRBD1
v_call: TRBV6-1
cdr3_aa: CASSEDRFNSPLHF
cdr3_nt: TGTGCCAGCAGTGAGGACAGGTTTAATTCACCCCTCCACTTT

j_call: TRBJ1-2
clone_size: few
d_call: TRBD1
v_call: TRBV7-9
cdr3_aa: CASSRGRDGYTF
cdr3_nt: TGTGCCAGCAGCAGGGGGCGCGATGGCTACACCTTC

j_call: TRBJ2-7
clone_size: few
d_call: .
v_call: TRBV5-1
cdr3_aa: CASSSSGSHEQYF
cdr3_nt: TGCGCCAGCAGCTCTTCAGGGTCCCACGAGCAGTACTTC

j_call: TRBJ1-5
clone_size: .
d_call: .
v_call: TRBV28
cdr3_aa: CASRPRGGYQPQHF
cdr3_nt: TGTGCCAGCAGACCCCGGGGGGGCTATCAGCCCCAGCATTTT

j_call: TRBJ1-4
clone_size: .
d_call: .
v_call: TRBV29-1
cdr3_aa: CSVAYTGFRDEKLFF
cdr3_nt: TGCAGCGTCGCCTACACAGGGTTCCGGGATGAAAAACTGTTTTTT

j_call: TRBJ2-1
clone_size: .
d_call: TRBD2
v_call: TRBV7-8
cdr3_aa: CASSPLSGVYNEQFF
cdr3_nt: TGTGCCAGCAGCCCACTAAGCGGGGTCTACAATGAGCAGTTCTTC

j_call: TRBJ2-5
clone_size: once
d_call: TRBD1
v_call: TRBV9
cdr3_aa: CASSYDRGDWETQYF
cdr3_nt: TGTGCCAGCAGCTATGACAGGGGCGATTGGGAGACCCAGTACTTC

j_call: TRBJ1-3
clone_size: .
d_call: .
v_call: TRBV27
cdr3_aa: CASSWGGRPGNTIYF
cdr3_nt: TGTGCCAGCAGTTGGGGAGGGCGACCTGGAAACACCATATATTTT

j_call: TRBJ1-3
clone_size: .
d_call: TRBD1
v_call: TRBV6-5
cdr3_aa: CASSSGQFDSGNTIYF
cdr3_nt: TGTGCCAGCAGTTCGGGACAGTTCGACTCTGGAAACACCATATATTTT

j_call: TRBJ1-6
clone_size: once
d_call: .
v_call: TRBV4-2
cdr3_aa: CASSLQNSPLHF
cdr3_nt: TGTGCCAGCAGCCTCCAGAATTCACCCCTCCACTTT

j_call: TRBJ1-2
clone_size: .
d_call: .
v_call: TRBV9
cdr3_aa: CASTRDTNYGYTF
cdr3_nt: TGTGCCAGCACGAGGGACACTAACTATGGCTACACCTTC

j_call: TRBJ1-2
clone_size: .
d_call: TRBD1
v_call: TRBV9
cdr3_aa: CASSVGTGGNYGYTF
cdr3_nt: TGTGCCAGCAGCGTAGGCACAGGGGGTAACTATGGCTACACCTTC

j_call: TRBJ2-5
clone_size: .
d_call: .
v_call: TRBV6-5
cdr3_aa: CASTPSRGNQETQYF
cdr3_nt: TGTGCCAGCACCCCTTCCCGAGGGAACCAAGAGACCCAGTACTTC

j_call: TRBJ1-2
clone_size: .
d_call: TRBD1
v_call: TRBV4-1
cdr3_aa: CASSHRDRGTPSGYTF
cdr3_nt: TGCGCCAGCAGCCACCGGGACAGGGGGACCCCAAGCGGCTACACCTTC

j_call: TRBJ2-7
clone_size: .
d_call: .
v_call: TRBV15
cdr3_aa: CATSRDYGEQYF
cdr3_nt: TGTGCCACCAGCAGGGACTACGGCGAGCAGTACTTC

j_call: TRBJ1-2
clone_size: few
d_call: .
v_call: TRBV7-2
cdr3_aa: CASSRQDNYGYTF
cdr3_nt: TGTGCCAGCAGCCGACAGGATAACTATGGCTACACCTTC

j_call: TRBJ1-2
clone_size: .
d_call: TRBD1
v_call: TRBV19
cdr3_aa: CASSISAGGYGYTF
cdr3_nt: TGTGCCAGTAGTATTTCCGCAGGGGGCTATGGCTACACCTTC

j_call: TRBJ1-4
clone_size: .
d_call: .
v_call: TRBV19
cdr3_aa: CASKGRDYATNEKLFF
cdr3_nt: TGTGCCAGTAAGGGCAGGGACTATGCAACTAATGAAAAACTGTTTTTT

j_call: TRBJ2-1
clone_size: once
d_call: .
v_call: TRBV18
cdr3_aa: CASSPDSGLHEQFF
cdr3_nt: TGTGCCAGCTCACCTGACTCGGGTCTCCATGAGCAGTTCTTC

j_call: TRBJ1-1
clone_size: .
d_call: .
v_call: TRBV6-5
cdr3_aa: CASSSFRGTEAFF
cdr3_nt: TGTGCCAGCAGTTCCTTCCGGGGGACTGAAGCTTTCTTT

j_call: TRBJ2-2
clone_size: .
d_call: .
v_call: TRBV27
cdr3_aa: CASSLGSTKNTGELFF
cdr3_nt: TGTGCCAGCAGTTTGGGGAGCACGAAAAACACCGGGGAGCTGTTTTTT

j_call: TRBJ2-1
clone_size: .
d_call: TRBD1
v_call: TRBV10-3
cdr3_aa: CAISRTGTGGNEQFF
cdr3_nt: TGTGCCATCAGCAGAACCGGGACAGGGGGCAATGAGCAGTTCTTC

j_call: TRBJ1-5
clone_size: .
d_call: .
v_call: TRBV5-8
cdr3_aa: CASTGDNQPQHF
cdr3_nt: TGTGCCAGCACGGGAGACAATCAGCCCCAGCATTTT

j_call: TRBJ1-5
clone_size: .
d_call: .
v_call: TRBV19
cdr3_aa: CASSMNGLKGNQPQHF
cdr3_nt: TGTGCCAGTAGTATGAATGGGCTTAAGGGCAATCAGCCCCAGCATTTT

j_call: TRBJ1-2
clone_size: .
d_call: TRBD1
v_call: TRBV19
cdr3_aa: CASSMRTGVYGYTF
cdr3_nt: TGTGCCAGTAGTATGAGAACAGGGGTCTATGGCTACACCTTC

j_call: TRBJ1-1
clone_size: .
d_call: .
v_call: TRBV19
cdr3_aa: CASSMQQGMNTEAFF
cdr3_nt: TGTGCCAGTAGTATGCAACAGGGAATGAACACTGAAGCTTTCTTT

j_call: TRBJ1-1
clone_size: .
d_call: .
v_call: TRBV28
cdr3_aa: CASSSVGEGRYTEAFF
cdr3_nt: TGTGCCAGCAGTTCGGTAGGGGAGGGAAGATACACTGAAGCTTTCTTT

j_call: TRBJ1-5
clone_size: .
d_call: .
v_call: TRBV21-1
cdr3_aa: CASSKARCQPQHF
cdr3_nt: TGTGCCAGCAGCAAAGCGAGGTGTCAGCCCCAGCATTTT

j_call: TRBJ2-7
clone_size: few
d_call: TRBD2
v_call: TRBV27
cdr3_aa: CASSLSKQRGGAYEQYF
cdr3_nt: TGTGCCAGCAGTTTATCCAAGCAGCGGGGGGGAGCCTACGAGCAGTACTTC

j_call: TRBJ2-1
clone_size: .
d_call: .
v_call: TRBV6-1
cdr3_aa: CASSESGEAYNEQFF
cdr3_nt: TGTGCCAGCAGTGAATCAGGGGAAGCCTACAATGAGCAGTTCTTC

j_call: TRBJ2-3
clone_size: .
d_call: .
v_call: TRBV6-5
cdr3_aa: CASSYYETDTQYF
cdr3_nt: TGTGCCAGCAGTTACTATGAGACAGATACGCAGTATTTT

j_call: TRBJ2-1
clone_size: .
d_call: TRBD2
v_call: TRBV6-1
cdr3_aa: CASSEASGGHNEQFF
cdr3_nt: TGTGCCAGCAGTGAAGCTAGCGGGGGGCACAATGAGCAGTTCTTC

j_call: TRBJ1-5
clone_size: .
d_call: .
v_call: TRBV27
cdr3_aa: CASSLSSYSNQPQHF
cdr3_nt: TGTGCCAGCAGTTTATCCAGTTATAGCAATCAGCCCCAGCATTTT

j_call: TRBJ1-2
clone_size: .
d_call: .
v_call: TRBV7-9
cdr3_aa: CASSPPGFHGYTF
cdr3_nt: TGTGCCAGCAGCCCCCCAGGGTTCCATGGCTACACCTTC

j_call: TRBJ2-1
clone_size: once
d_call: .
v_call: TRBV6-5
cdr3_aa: CASSYIRTLGEDEQFF
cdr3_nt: TGTGCCAGCAGTTATATCCGGACACTAGGGGAGGATGAGCAGTTCTTC

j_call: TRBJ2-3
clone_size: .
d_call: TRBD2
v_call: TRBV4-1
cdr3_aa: CASSHRLSGGPEPSTDTQYF
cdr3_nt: TGCGCCAGCAGCCACCGCCTTAGCGGGGGGCCCGAACCTAGCACAGATACGCAGTATTTT

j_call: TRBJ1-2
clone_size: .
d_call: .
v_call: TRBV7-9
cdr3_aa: CASSLGLNENYGYTF
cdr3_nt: TGTGCCAGCAGCTTGGGACTGAATGAAAACTATGGCTACACCTTC

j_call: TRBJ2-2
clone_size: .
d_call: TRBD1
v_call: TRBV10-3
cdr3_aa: CAISVDRATGELFF
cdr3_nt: TGTGCCATCAGTGTGGACAGGGCCACCGGGGAGCTGTTTTTT

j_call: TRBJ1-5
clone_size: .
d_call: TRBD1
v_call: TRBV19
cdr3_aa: CASSNRDSSNQPQHF
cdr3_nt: TGTGCCAGTAGTAACAGGGACAGTAGCAATCAGCCCCAGCATTTT

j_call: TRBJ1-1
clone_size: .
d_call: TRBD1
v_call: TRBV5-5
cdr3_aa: CASSQGANTEAFF
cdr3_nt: TGTGCCAGCAGCCAGGGGGCTAACACTGAAGCTTTCTTT

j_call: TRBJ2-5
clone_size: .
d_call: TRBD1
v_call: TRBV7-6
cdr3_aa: CATKQGTVLGETQYF
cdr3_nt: TGTGCCACCAAACAAGGGACAGTCCTGGGAGAGACCCAGTACTTC

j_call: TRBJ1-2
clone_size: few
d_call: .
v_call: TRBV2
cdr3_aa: CASRQGSYGYTF
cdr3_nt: TGTGCCAGCAGGCAGGGGTCCTATGGCTACACCTTC

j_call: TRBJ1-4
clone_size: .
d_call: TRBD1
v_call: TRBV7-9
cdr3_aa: CASSPGRQGSEKLFF
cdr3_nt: TGTGCCAGCAGCCCTGGAAGACAGGGCAGTGAAAAACTGTTTTTT

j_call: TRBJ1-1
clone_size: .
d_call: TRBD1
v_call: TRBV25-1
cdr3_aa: CASSGIPGQGAHTEAFF
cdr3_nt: TGTGCCAGCAGTGGCATCCCTGGACAGGGGGCTCACACTGAAGCTTTCTTT

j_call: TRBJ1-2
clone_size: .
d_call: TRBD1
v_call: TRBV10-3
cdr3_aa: CAISENGQGHGYTF
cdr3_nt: TGTGCCATCAGTGAAAATGGACAGGGACACGGCTACACCTTC

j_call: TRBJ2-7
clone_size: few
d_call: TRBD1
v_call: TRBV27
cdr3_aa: CASTKGQGYYEQYF
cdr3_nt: TGTGCCAGCACCAAGGGACAGGGGTATTACGAGCAGTACTTC

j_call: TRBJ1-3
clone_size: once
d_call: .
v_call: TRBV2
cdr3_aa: CASGGYSGNTIYF
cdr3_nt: TGTGCCAGCGGGGGGTACTCTGGAAACACCATATATTTT

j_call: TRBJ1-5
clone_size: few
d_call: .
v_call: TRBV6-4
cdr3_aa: CASSDDSNQPQHF
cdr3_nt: TGTGCCAGCAGTGACGACTCTAATCAGCCCCAGCATTTT

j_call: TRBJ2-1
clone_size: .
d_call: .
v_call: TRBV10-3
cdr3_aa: CAISGEASNEQFF
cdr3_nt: TGTGCCATCAGTGGGGAGGCCTCTAATGAGCAGTTCTTC

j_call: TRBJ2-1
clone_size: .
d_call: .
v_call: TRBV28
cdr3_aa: CASSFEYGVYNEQFF
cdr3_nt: TGTGCCAGCAGTTTTGAATACGGGGTCTACAATGAGCAGTTCTTC

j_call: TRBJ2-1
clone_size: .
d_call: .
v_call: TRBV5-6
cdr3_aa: CASSLLGGAKSYNEQFF
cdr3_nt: TGTGCCAGCAGCTTGTTAGGGGGGGCTAAATCCTACAATGAGCAGTTCTTC

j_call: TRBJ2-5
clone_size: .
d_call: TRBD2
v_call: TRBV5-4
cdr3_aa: CASSSGLADLQETQYF
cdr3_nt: TGTGCCAGCAGCTCCGGACTAGCGGACCTCCAAGAGACCCAGTACTTC

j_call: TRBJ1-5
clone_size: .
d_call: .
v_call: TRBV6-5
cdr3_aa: CASSYRPGNQPQHF
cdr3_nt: TGTGCCAGCAGTTATCGTCCGGGAAATCAGCCCCAGCATTTT

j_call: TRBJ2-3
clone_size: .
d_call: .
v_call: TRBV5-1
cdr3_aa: CASSLNGVGTDTQYF
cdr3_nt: TGCGCCAGCAGCTTGAACGGGGTAGGGACAGATACGCAGTATTTT

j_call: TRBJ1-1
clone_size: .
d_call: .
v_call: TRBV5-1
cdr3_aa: CASSLPSMNTEAFF
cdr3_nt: TGCGCCAGCAGCTTACCCAGTATGAACACTGAAGCTTTCTTT